A selection of T cell receptor beta chains follows, all from one sample in a study of blood T cell repertoires in COVID-19. TCRdb keeps only in-frame clones here, not all; method: immunoSEQ multiplex PCR. The sample consists of around 200,000 clones, around 87% of them appearing once. The sequenced sample consisted of peripheral blood. These receptors all stem from a middle-aged man with active or convalescent COVID-19. Each CDR3 is given with its conserved first and last residue. The order of the fields is J gene, V gene, CDR3 protein.

TRBJ1-1 TRBV18 CASSAARQLSEAFF
TRBJ2-1 TRBV7-3 CASSLGGGNEQFF
TRBJ2-7 TRBV6-5 CASSYREGAGEQYF
TRBJ2-6 TRBV7-3 CASSPSSGANVLTF
TRBJ2-7 TRBV4-1 CASSGWEQYF
TRBJ2-3 TRBV7-3 CASSLLGGADTQYF
TRBJ2-3 TRBV6-2/TRBV6-3 CASSARPNGGQYF
TRBJ2-7 TRBV28 CASSLSEGEQYF
TRBJ1-5 TRBV6-5 CASARQGVNQPQHF
TRBJ2-2 TRBV7-3 CASSLVAGESNTGELFF
TRBJ2-7 TRBV30 CAWSRGEHYEQYF
TRBJ2-1 TRBV5-6 CASSGGRGSYNEQFF
TRBJ2-1 TRBV27 CATHRDRGILGWNEQFF
TRBJ2-2 TRBV11-3 CASSLAGGSDGELFF
TRBJ1-1 TRBV7-9 CASSSDRRVAFF
TRBJ2-2 TRBV18 CASSPPRSGKRGELFF
TRBJ2-3 TRBV9 CASSEIPGGRDTQYF
TRBJ1-4 TRBV19 CASSPTSIATNEKLFF
TRBJ2-1 TRBV18 CASSLASGYNEQFF
TRBJ1-2 TRBV6-1 CASSDRVGQAHGYTF
TRBJ1-5 TRBV1 CTSSHDRDHSNQPQHF
TRBJ1-2 TRBV20-1 CSASLANYGYTF
TRBJ1-4 TRBV5-1 CASSVTGGDGEKLFF
TRBJ1-1 TRBV11-2 CASSLDPQGRVSFAFF
TRBJ2-7 TRBV28 CASSLGGSYEQYF
TRBJ1-6 TRBV5-1 CASSLDRLYSPLHF
TRBJ1-5 TRBV28 CATRELGNQPQHF
TRBJ1-3 TRBV7-8 CASSHSARGRAGNTIYF
TRBJ2-2 TRBV7-2 CASSSHGQGAGTGELFF
TRBJ2-5 TRBV2 CASRDRTAGETQYF
TRBJ2-7 TRBV6-5 CASCQTGPYEQYF
TRBJ2-3 TRBV28 CASRSGAGSDTQYF
TRBJ1-1 TRBV9 CASSGRESVNTEAFF